The following is a TCR beta chain sequence with its context. This record belongs to a study of beta chain features in type 1 diabetes. Expressed TCRB transcripts were sequenced, since all the RNA that had been isolated was reverse transcribed. The method was immunoSEQ multiplex PCR; TCRdb's version includes in-frame clones alone and lacks a portion of them. The data show about 350,000 clones, about 20% seen once. This receptor was taken from a woman aged 18-29 years in good health. The sample comprised naive CD4+ T cells from blood.

The CDR3 reads CASSPLSGEQFF. The CDR3 DNA reads TGTGCCAGCTCACCCTTGAGTGGTGAGCAGTTCTTC. The J gene is TRBJ2-1, the V gene TRBV18, with D hard to call. This CDR3 contains 12 residues. V lost 3 bases, J lost 9 bases, and 9 bases lay in between. CDR1 and CDR2 from the germline V gene are KGHSH and LQKENI.